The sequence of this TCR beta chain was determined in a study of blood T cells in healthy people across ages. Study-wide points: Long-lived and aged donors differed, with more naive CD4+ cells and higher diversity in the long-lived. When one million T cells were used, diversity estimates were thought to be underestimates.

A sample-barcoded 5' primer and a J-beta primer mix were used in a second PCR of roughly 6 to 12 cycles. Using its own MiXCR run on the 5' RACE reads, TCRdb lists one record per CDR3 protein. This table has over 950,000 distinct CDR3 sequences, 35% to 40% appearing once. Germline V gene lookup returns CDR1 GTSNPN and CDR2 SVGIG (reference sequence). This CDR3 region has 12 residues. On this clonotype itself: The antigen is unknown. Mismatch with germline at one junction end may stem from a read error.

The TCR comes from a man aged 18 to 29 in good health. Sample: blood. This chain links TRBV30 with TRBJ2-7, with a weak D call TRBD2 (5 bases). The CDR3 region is CAGSDSLYEQYF. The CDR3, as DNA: TGTGCCGGGAGTGACTCTCTCTACGAGCAGTACTTC.